This TCR beta chain was sequenced during a study of blood T cells in healthy people across ages. Study conclusions and caveats: Diversity was higher, and naive CD4+ cells more numerous, in long-lived donors than in aged donors. Age brought a roughly linear fall in TCR beta diversity measured per million T cells.

With respect to this clonotype: As yet, its antigen is unknown.

Deletions cut 2 bases from V and 1 base from J, with 11 bases between. This CDR3 contains 14 residues. CDR1 and CDR2 from the germline V gene are SQVTM and ANQGSEA. Through a sample-barcoded 5' primer and a J-beta primer mix, a second PCR was run for about 6 to 12 cycles. All samples gave at least 2.5 million CDR3-containing paired-end reads. One entry per CDR3 protein, called by TCRdb with MiXCR from the 5' RACE reads. The sample consists of 750,000 or so distinct CDR3 sequences, 25% of them appearing once. This sample was also put to use in a study of T cells of mothers and their children. That source reports: Donation came from three healthy Caucasian mothers together with their six children.

The rearrangement links TRBV29-1 to TRBJ2-5; tentative D call: TRBD1 (5 bases). This sequence was found in a boy aged 5 to 17 in good health. Sequencing was done on a sample of blood. The CDR3, as DNA: TGCAGCGTTGAAACCGACAGTACCCAAGAGACCCAGTACTTC. Translation: CSVETDSTQETQYF.